The TCR beta chain under discussion was sequenced for a study of blood T cell repertoires in COVID-19. CDR3 size: 15 residues. Germline CDR1 SGHDN, CDR2 FVKESK. With 1 base clipped from V and 0 bases from J, the junction kept 2 bases outside the gene matches. The age range of participants was about 18 to 95 years, with residence in more than 20 US areas. Each recovered donor of Cohort 3 presented with two negative PCRs, clearance, or symptom resolution. In the original workflow: It was from reference gene primer amplification that nucleated cell counts were estimated. Libraries were prepared by immunoSEQ multiplex PCR; TCRdb keeps only in-frame clonotypes and omits some of them. V, J and clone size reflect that table, while D and trimming were determined from the DNA. The table includes about 300,000 clones, over 75% detected once.

The clonotype originates from a woman between 18 and 29 years old who had recovered from COVID-19. The chain carries TRBV14 and TRBJ2-7; 8 bases fit TRBD1. Material: PBMCs or T cells enriched from blood (not recorded which). Here the CDR3 DNA reads TGTGCCAGCAGCCAAGGGACAGGGACCTCCTACGAGCAGTACTTC. The encoded protein is CASSQGTGTSYEQYF.